The clone carrying this T cell receptor beta chain has just a few counts. Antigen unknown. V shed 4 bases, J shed 7 bases, and the junction held 13 bases outside the gene matches. The CDR3 is made up of 16 amino acids. Germline V gene data show CDR1 as SQVTM and CDR2 as ANQGSEA. The data belong to a study of T cell repertoires in cytomegalovirus infection. MiXCR was run by TCRdb on the reads, yielding one entry per CDR3 protein. The sample yields some 320,000 distinct CDR3 sequences, 9.5% seen once. Study observations and caveats: People with CMV and the relevant HLA were identified by cumulative public TCR beta family frequency.

The receptor's source is a human donor in good health (CMV status not recorded). Some clones in this sample may be carry-over from other donors' samples. This rearrangement joins TRBV29-1 to TRBJ2-1, with TRBD1 identical over 10 bases. The sample taken for sequencing was PBMCs. CDR3 in DNA: TGCAGCGTTGTGGGTGTAGTAGACAGGGGGCCGAATGAGCAGTTCTTC. Translation gives CSVVGVVDRGPNEQFF.